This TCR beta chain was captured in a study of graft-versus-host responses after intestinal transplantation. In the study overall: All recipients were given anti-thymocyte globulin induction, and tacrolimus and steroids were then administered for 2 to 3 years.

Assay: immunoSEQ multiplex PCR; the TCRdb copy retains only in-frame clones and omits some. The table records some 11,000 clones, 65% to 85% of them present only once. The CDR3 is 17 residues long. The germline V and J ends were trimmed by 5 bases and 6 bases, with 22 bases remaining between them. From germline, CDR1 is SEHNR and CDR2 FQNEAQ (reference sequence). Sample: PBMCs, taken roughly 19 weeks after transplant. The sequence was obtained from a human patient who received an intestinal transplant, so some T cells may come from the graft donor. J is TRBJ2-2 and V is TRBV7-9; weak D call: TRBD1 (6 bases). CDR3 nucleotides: TGTGCCAGCAGCGAAATGGGCTCCGGAGAGGGGGCCGGGGAGCTGTTTTTT. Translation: CASSEMGSGEGAGELFF.